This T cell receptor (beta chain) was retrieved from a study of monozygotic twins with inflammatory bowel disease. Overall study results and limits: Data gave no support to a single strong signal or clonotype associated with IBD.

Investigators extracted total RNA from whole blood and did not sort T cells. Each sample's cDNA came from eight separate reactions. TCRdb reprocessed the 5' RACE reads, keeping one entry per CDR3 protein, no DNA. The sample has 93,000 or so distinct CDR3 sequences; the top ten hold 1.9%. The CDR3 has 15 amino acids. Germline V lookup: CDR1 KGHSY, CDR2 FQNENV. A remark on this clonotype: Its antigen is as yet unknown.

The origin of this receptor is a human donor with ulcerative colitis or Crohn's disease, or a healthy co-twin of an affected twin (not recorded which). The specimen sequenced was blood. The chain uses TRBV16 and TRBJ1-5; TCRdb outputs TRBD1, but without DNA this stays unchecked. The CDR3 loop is CASSQSSGSGQPQHF.